This T cell receptor (beta chain) is drawn from a study of early T cells in non-severe SARS-CoV-2 infection. Study background: The authors sequenced bulk RNA from unsorted whole blood, leaving chains unpaired.

The CDR3 consists of 15 residues. From germline, CDR1 is MNHNY and CDR2 SVGAGI (reference sequence). Trimming removed 5 bases from V and 5 bases from J, with 16 bases in between. Notes on this clonotype: Its antigen is unidentified.

Whole-study findings and limits: In VDJdb matching, anti-spike CD8 responses were favored while private and CD4 specificities went missing.

Each cDNA molecule carried a unique molecular identifier. Each CDR3 protein is one row after TCRdb ran MiXCR on the 5' RACE reads. The sample includes 25,000 to 30,000 distinct CDR3 sequences, roughly 5.3% of them seen just once. V gene TRBV6-6 combines with J gene TRBJ2-1; a possible D gene is TRBD2 (5 bases). Sequencing was carried out using whole blood. This receptor was taken from an adult who was a healthcare worker with PCR-confirmed SARS-CoV-2 infection or an uninfected control (not recorded which). Here the CDR3 DNA reads TGTGCCAGCAGTCCGAGGGTCACCTACAACAATGAGCAGTTCTTC. Its protein is CASSPRVTYNNEQFF.